A selection of T cell receptor beta chains follows, all from one sample in a study of blood T cell repertoires in COVID-19. Here immunoSEQ multiplex PCR was the method, and the copy in TCRdb shows in-frame clones only, minus some. Of some 42,000 clones in the sample, about 85% are singletons; the top ten hold over 10%. The sequenced material came from peripheral blood. The receptors come from a woman aged 65 to 85 in a cohort sampled during active COVID-19. Both conserved end residues are part of each CDR3. Each record gives: J gene, clone size, D gene, V gene, CDR3 length, CDR3 DNA, CDR3 protein. D genes are given only for firm matches. Clone size is given for some rows only: seen once, a few or many times, or a class if the clone is expanded.

TRBJ2-7 | NA | TRBD1 | TRBV12-3/TRBV12-4 | 12 | TGTGCCAGCAGTCCGGACAGGGCCGAGCAGTACTTC | CASSPDRAEQYF
TRBJ2-7 | once | NA | TRBV30 | 13 | TGTGCCTGGAGTACGGGGGTTTTCTACGAGCAGTACTTC | CAWSTGVFYEQYF
TRBJ1-1 | NA | NA | TRBV30 | 13 | TGTGCCTGGAGTGTTCGAGATAACACTGAAGCTTTCTTT | CAWSVRDNTEAFF
TRBJ2-5 | once | NA | TRBV9 | 13 | TGTGCCAGCAGCGTACAGGGGAAAGAGACCCAGTACTTC | CASSVQGKETQYF
TRBJ1-4 | NA | NA | TRBV2 | 14 | TGTGCCAGCAGTGAAGGCGTACTGAATGAAAAACTGTTTTTT | CASSEGVLNEKLFF
TRBJ2-1 | NA | TRBD1 | TRBV9 | 15 | TGTGCCAGCAGCGCCGGACAGGGCCTTTACAATGAGCAGTTCTTC | CASSAGQGLYNEQFF
TRBJ2-5 | NA | NA | TRBV19 | 15 | TGTGCCAGTAGTATATCGGGGGGCCGGGAACGGACCCAGTACTTC | CASSISGGRERTQYF
TRBJ2-7 | NA | NA | TRBV7-2 | 12 | TGTGCCAGCAGCCCTACCTCCTACGAGCAGTACTTC | CASSPTSYEQYF
TRBJ2-7 | few | TRBD1 | TRBV28 | 15 | TGTGCCAGCAGGAGGGGGGACAGGACCGTTCGGGAGCAGTACTTC | CASRRGDRTVREQYF
TRBJ2-3 | NA | NA | TRBV5-1 | 16 | TGCGCCAGCAGCCAATCGCGACAGATGGGTACAGATACGCAGTATTTT | CASSQSRQMGTDTQYF
TRBJ2-7 | NA | NA | TRBV10-1 | 13 | TGCGCCATTCCGAACAGGGATTCCTACGAGCAGTACTTC | CAIPNRDSYEQYF
TRBJ1-2 | NA | NA | TRBV27 | 11 | TGTGCCAGCACCTATGGAGGGGGCTACACCTTC | CASTYGGGYTF
TRBJ2-2 | NA | TRBD1 | TRBV4-1 | 15 | TGCGCCAGCACGGTGGGACAGGGGGCTATCGGGGAGCTGTTTTTT | CASTVGQGAIGELFF
TRBJ2-3 | NA | TRBD1 | TRBV28 | 15 | TGTGCCAGCAGTGCCGGGACAGCGCTAGCTGATACGCAGTATTTT | CASSAGTALADTQYF
TRBJ2-1 | few | TRBD2 | TRBV24-1 | 17 | TGTGCCACCAGTGATCCTTTAGCGGGAAGGAGCAACAATGAGCAGTTCTTC | CATSDPLAGRSNNEQFF
TRBJ1-4 | once | NA | TRBV18 | 14 | TGTGCCAGCTCGCTCGCAGGGGTAAACGAAAAACTGTTTTTT | CASSLAGVNEKLFF
TRBJ1-2 | NA | TRBD1 | TRBV5-1 | 15 | TGCGCCAGCAGCTCCTCAACAGGGGGCGCGGAGGGCTACACCTTC | CASSSSTGGAEGYTF
TRBJ2-1 | NA | NA | TRBV5-1 | 15 | TGCGCCAGCAGCTTGGCAGGCGGGTTAGGTGTTGAGCAGTTCTTC | CASSLAGGLGVEQFF
TRBJ2-1 | NA | NA | TRBV5-4 | 13 | TGTGCCAGCAGCTTGCACCACTCCAATGAGCAGTTCTTC | CASSLHHSNEQFF
TRBJ2-1 | once | TRBD2 | TRBV7-9 | 14 | TGTGCCAGCAGCCCACGGGGGGGGAGGTTTGAGCAGTTCTTC | CASSPRGGRFEQFF
TRBJ1-5 | NA | TRBD1 | TRBV6-5 | 13 | TGTGCCAGCAGCGCGGACAGGGCCCAGCCCCAGCATTTT | CASSADRAQPQHF
TRBJ1-1 | NA | NA | TRBV30 | 14 | TGTGCCTGGAGCACTTCGGGGGGGAACACTGAAGCTTTCTTT | CAWSTSGGNTEAFF
TRBJ2-6 | NA | NA | TRBV2 | 15 | TGTGCCAGCAGTGCTTCGGGGGCTGGGGCCAACGTCCTGACTTTC | CASSASGAGANVLTF